This paragraph reports one T cell receptor beta chain. Its cognate antigen is unknown. The junction and the germline gene differ at one end; a read error may be behind it. This sample was taken from a study of T cell repertoires in cytomegalovirus infection. Germline V gene lookup returns CDR1 PRHDT and CDR2 FYEKMQ (reference sequence). The length of the CDR3 is 14 residues. MiXCR, run by TCRdb on the reads, gives a single entry per CDR3 protein. The sample shows about 830,000 distinct CDR3 sequences, around a third of them seen only once. The TCR originated in a human donor in good health (CMV status not recorded). Some clones in this sample may be carry-over from other donors' samples. The source material was cultured CD8+ T cells from PBMCs, sampled from culture after CMV antigen stimulation. This chain uses TRBV13 with TRBJ2-3; the D gene is possibly TRBD1 (6 bases). CDR3 nucleotides: TGTGCCAACAGCTCTGGACAGTCCACAGATACGCAGTATTTT. The encoded protein is CANSSGQSTDTQYF.